This T cell receptor beta chain was recorded in a study of blood T cell repertoires in COVID-19. Study details: PBMCs, B-cell-depleted T cells, or T cells were the source of the cDNA or gDNA that made up the material.

Per germline, CDR1 SGDLS and CDR2 YYNGEE. The CDR3 contains 16 residues. Losses at the gene ends were 2 bases for V and 6 bases for J; bases not matched to a gene: 11. Participants were placed into cohorts based on the clinical history they reported. This table comes from immunoSEQ multiplex PCR, and its TCRdb copy is limited to in-frame clones, with some not included. Of about 480,000 clones in the sample, 87% were seen once. The TCR originated in a woman younger than 35 with acute COVID-19. What was sequenced was PBMCs or T cells enriched from blood (not recorded which). The chain recombines TRBV9 with TRBJ1-3, with TRBD1 identical over 7 bases. The CDR3 nucleotides read TGTGCCAGCAGCGTTTCTCCGGGACAGTCAACAAACACCATATATTTT. Protein: CASSVSPGQSTNTIYF.